This is a list of T cell receptor beta chains from one sample in a study of blood T cell repertoires in COVID-19. TCRdb keeps only in-frame clones here, not all; method: immunoSEQ multiplex PCR. The table records roughly 400,000 clones, 80% to 90% of them present only once. Sequenced input: PBMCs or T cells enriched from blood (not recorded which). These receptors all stem from a man younger than 40 who had recovered from COVID-19. Both conserved end residues are part of each CDR3. Each record gives: V gene, J gene, clone size, D gene, CDR3 DNA, CDR3 protein. A D gene is named only where the DNA matches it firmly. Clone size is stated in some rows and not others, as once, few, many or a class when expanded.

V: TRBV7-2
J: TRBJ2-7
size: .
D: TRBD1
DNA: TGTGCCAGCAGTCCAACGGAATTGAGGGGGCGAAACGAGCAGTACTTC
CDR3: CASSPTELRGRNEQYF

V: TRBV18
J: TRBJ2-7
size: .
D: .
DNA: TGTGCCAGCTCACCCTCAGGGGTTCACGAGCAGTACTTC
CDR3: CASSPSGVHEQYF

V: TRBV5-4
J: TRBJ2-7
size: .
D: TRBD2
DNA: TGTGCCAGCAGCTTGAGGGAGGGAGAGGTGAGGGAGCAGTACTTC
CDR3: CASSLREGEVREQYF

V: TRBV4-2
J: TRBJ1-6
size: once
D: .
DNA: TGTGCCAGCAGCCAACAGGACCGCCGGGGTGATTCACCCCTCCACTTT
CDR3: CASSQQDRRGDSPLHF

V: TRBV2
J: TRBJ1-3
size: .
D: TRBD1
DNA: TGTGCCAGCAGTGGGACAGGTTCTGGAAACACCATATATTTT
CDR3: CASSGTGSGNTIYF

V: TRBV10-2
J: TRBJ2-3
size: once
D: TRBD2
DNA: TGCGCCAGCAGGAGGGGGACTAGCGGGAATATAATTGGAGCCACAGATACGCAGTATTTT
CDR3: CASRRGTSGNIIGATDTQYF

V: TRBV30
J: TRBJ2-4
size: once
D: .
DNA: TGTGCCTGGAGCAACTTTTACCAACCAACGGCCAAAAACATTCAGTACTTC
CDR3: CAWSNFYQPTAKNIQYF

V: TRBV5-1
J: TRBJ2-2
size: .
D: TRBD2
DNA: TGCGCCAGCATAGCGGGAGGGCCAAACACCGGGGAGCTGTTTTTT
CDR3: CASIAGGPNTGELFF

V: TRBV4-1
J: TRBJ2-1
size: .
D: TRBD2
DNA: TGCGCCAGCAGCCGGCCCCGTGTGGGGGCACGGGCCGGGGGGGATGAGCAGTTCTTC
CDR3: CASSRPRVGARAGGDEQFF

V: TRBV29-1
J: TRBJ1-4
size: few
D: .
DNA: TGCAGCGCCCGGAGAGCAACTAATGAAAAACTGTTTTTT
CDR3: CSARRATNEKLFF

V: TRBV7-6
J: TRBJ1-2
size: once
D: TRBD1
DNA: TGTGCCAGCAGCTTAGTCGCAGGGGGCGACTATGGCTACACCTTC
CDR3: CASSLVAGGDYGYTF

V: TRBV10-3
J: TRBJ1-2
size: .
D: TRBD1
DNA: TGTGCCATCAGTCGGACAGGCCCTGGCTACACCTTC
CDR3: CAISRTGPGYTF

V: TRBV28
J: TRBJ2-1
size: .
D: .
DNA: TGTGCCAGCAGTTCCCCCAGAACTAGGAGTTTCGATGAGCAGTTCTTC
CDR3: CASSSPRTRSFDEQFF

V: TRBV6-1
J: TRBJ2-6
size: .
D: TRBD2
DNA: TGTGCCAGCAGTGAAGACATGGGGGGGTGGACTGGGGCCAACGTCCTGACTTTC
CDR3: CASSEDMGGWTGANVLTF

V: TRBV4-1
J: TRBJ2-7
size: .
D: TRBD2
DNA: TGCGCCAGCAGTCCGGGACTAGCGGGGGTCTACGAGCAGTACTTC
CDR3: CASSPGLAGVYEQYF

V: TRBV6-5
J: TRBJ2-6
size: few
D: .
DNA: TGTGCCAGCAGCCCCTGGAGCTCTGGGGCCAACGTCCTGACTTTC
CDR3: CASSPWSSGANVLTF

V: TRBV7-2
J: TRBJ2-7
size: .
D: .
DNA: TGTGCCAGCAGAACAGGCCAGGGCCTTAGCTACGAGCAGTACTTC
CDR3: CASRTGQGLSYEQYF

V: TRBV27
J: TRBJ2-1
size: .
D: TRBD2
DNA: TGTGCCAGCAGTTTTGTAGCTGCGACTAGCAACAATGAGCAGTTCTTC
CDR3: CASSFVAATSNNEQFF